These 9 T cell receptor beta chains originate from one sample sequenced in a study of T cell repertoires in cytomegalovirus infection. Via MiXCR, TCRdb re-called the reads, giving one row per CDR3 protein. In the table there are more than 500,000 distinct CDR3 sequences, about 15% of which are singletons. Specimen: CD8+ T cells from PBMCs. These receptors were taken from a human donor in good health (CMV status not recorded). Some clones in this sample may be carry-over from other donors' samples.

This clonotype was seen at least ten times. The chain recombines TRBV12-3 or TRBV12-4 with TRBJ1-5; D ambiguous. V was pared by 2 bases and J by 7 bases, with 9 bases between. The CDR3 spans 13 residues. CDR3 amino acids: CASSLSLGQPQHF. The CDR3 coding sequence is TGTGCCAGCAGTTTATCCCTTGGGCAGCCCCAGCATTTT.

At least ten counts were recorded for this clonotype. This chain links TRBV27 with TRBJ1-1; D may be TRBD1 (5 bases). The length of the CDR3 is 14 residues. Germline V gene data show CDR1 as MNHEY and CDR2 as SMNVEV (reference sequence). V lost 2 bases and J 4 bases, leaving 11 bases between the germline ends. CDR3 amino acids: CASSLRGMGTEAFF. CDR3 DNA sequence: TGTGCCAGCAGTTTACGGGGGATGGGCACTGAAGCTTTCTTT.

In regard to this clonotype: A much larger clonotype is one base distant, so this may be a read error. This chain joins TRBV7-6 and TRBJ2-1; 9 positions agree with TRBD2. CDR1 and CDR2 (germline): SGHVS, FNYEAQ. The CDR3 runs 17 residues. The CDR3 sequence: CASSFPRAGGPENDQFF. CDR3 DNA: TGTGCCAGCAGCTTTCCCAGGGCGGGAGGGCCGGAGAATGATCAGTTCTTC.

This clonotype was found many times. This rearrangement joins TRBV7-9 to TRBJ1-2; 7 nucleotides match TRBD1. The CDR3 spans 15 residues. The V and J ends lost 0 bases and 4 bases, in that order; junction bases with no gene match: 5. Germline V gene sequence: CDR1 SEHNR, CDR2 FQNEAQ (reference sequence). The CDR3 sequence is CASSLAGTAGYGYTF. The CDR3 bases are TGTGCCAGCAGCTTAGCTGGGACAGCGGGCTATGGCTACACCTTC.

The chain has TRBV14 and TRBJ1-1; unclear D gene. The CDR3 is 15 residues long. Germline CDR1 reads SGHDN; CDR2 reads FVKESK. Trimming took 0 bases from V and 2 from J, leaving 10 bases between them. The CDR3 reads CASSQDRHGNTEAFF. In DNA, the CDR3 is TGTGCCAGCAGCCAAGATCGGCACGGCAACACTGAAGCTTTCTTT.

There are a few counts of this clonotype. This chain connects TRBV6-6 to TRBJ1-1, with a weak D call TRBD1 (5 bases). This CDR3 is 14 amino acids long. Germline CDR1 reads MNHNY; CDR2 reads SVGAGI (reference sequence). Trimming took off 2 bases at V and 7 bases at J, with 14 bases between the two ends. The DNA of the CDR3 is TGTGCCAGCAGTTACCATCCTCGGGGGGGTGAAGCTTTCTTT. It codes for CASSYHPRGGEAFF.

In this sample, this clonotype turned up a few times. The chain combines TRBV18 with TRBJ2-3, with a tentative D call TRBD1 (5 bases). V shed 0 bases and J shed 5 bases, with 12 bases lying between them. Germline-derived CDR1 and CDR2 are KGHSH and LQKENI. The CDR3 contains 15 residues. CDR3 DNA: TGTGCCAGCTCACCACCGAAGGGGCAGGTAGATACGCAGTATTTT. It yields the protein CASSPPKGQVDTQYF. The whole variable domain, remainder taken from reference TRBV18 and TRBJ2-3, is NAGVMQNPRHLVRRRGQEARLRCSPMKGHSHVYWYRQLPEEGLKFMVYLQKENIIDESGMPKERFSAEFPKEGPSILRIQQVVRGDSAAYFCASSPPKGQVDTQYFGPGTRLTVL.

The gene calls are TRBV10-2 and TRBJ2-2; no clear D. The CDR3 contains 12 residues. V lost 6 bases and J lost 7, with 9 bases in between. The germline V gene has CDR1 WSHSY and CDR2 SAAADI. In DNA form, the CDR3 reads TGCGCCAGCAGGTCGACGGGCGGGGAGCTGTTTTTT. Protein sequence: CASRSTGGELFF.

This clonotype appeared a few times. The CDR3 DNA is TGTGCCAGCAGTGAATTGGCAAACACCATATATTTT. This encodes CASSELANTIYF. The chain carries TRBV6-1 and TRBJ1-3; D not resolved. V lost 2 bases to trimming and J lost 6 bases, with 5 bases between them. CDR3 length: 12 residues. In germline, CDR1 is MNHNS, CDR2 SASEGT.